A single sample gave rise to the 3 T cell receptor beta chains below, sequenced in a study of breast tumors, draining lymph nodes, adjacent tissues. One entry per CDR3 protein results from TCRdb running MiXCR on the multiplex PCR reads. The table lists approximately 170,000 distinct CDR3 sequences, approximately 30% of them singletons. Axillary draining lymph nodes of breast cancer patients supplied the node samples. Sequencing was done on a sample of axillary lymph node tissue. The receptors derive from a female donor with breast cancer. Some clones in this sample may be carry-over from other donors' samples.

On this clonotype: No conserved phenylalanine or tryptophan ends this CDR3, so it is likely a read error. The CDR3 region is CASSRRGSTNEKLFS. In DNA, the CDR3 is TGCGCCAGCAGCAGACGGGGATCCACTAATGAAAAACTGTTTTCT. V gene TRBV5-1 combines with J gene TRBJ1-4; D not resolved. The germline CDR1 and CDR2 sequences are SGHRS and YFSETQ. The CDR3 length is 15 residues. V was shortened by 4 bases and J by 2 bases, with 12 bases between the two germline ends.

To note about this clonotype: A much larger clone lies a single base off, so this may be a read error. The rearrangement uses TRBV6-1 and TRBJ2-5; D may correspond to TRBD1 or TRBD2 (5 bases each). V shed 4 bases and J shed 3 bases, with 12 bases lying between them. Per the germline V gene, CDR1 is MNHNS and CDR2 is SASEGT. The CDR3 covers 14 residues. CDR3 loop: CASSAGRAKETQYF. As DNA, the CDR3 is TGTGCCAGCAGTGCGGGACGAGCGAAAGAGACCCAGTACTTC.

This clonotype was counted a few times. A much larger clone is a single base away; this may be a read error. This chain uses TRBV9 with TRBJ1-2, with 9 bases identical to TRBD1. Germline V gene data show CDR1 as SGDLS and CDR2 as YYNGEE. CDR3 size: 15 residues. CDR3: CASSVRDRARSGSTF. The DNA of the CDR3 is TGTGCCAGCAGCGTCCGGGACAGGGCACGGTCGGGCTCCACCTTC.